This entry lists 2 T cell receptor beta chains sequenced from one sample in a study of T cells in Graves' hyperthyroidism and ophthalmopathy. Template material for amplifying TCR beta CDR3 regions consisted of RNA transcripts. First-round RT-PCR with HTBI primers amplified the TCR CDR3 region. MiXCR was run by TCRdb on the multiplex PCR reads, yielding one entry per CDR3 protein. There are about 640,000 distinct CDR3 sequences in the sample; about 15% occur only once, and roughly an eighth lies in the top ten. Sequencing used blood. Receptors originate from a woman aged 45 to 65 with Graves' ophthalmopathy.

The chain uses TRBV9 and TRBJ2-1; maybe TRBD2 (6 bases). The CDR3 is 16 residues long. The V and J ends lost 0 bases and 5 bases respectively, with 15 bases between them. Germline V gene data show CDR1 as SGDLS and CDR2 as YYNGEE. CDR3 region: CASSVAMLATDNEQFF. CDR3 sequence (DNA): TGTGCCAGCAGCGTAGCGATGCTAGCGACCGACAATGAGCAGTTCTTC.

A few counts support this clonotype. The rearrangement uses TRBV19 and TRBJ1-1, with a tentative D call TRBD1 (6 bases). The CDR3 covers 22 residues. Germline CDR1 is LNHDA and CDR2 is SQIVND (reference sequence). Between the trimmed V and J ends, which lost 1 base and 5 bases, there was a span of 35 bases. The CDR3 loop is CASSIVNRDMGITGWGMTEAFF. The DNA of the CDR3 is TGTGCCAGTAGTATAGTCAACCGGGACATGGGGATCACGGGGTGGGGTATGACTGAAGCTTTCTTT.